A selection of T cell receptor beta chains follows, all from one sample in a study of T cells in Graves' hyperthyroidism and ophthalmopathy. MiXCR, applied by TCRdb to the multiplex PCR reads, yields one record per CDR3 protein. The table lists under 300,000 distinct CDR3 sequences, approximately 14% of them singletons. Sequencing was performed on blood. These receptors were collected from a woman aged 45-59 years with Graves' hyperthyroidism that later progressed to Graves' ophthalmopathy. Both conserved end residues are trimmed from each CDR3. The order of the fields is V gene, CDR3 protein.

TRBV7-2 | ASSFEQGFSYEQF
TRBV19 | ASRRTGKDTGELF
TRBV18 | ASSLLAGGLDTQY
TRBV30 | ACKQRTSNEKLF
TRBV12-3/TRBV12-4 | ASSLTGGYYEQY
TRBV2 | ASSNIPSGRSTDTQY
TRBV3-1 | ASSQNNLYEQY
TRBV11-1 | ASSLGSGANVLT
TRBV11-3 | ASSLDRGNTQY
TRBV7-8 | ASSLGVTGRTSSYNEQF
TRBV12-3/TRBV12-4 | ASSLAPGIGVPGQETQY
TRBV24-1 | ATSRDLDRAELF
TRBV12-3/TRBV12-4 | ASSLLGQGNNEQF
TRBV4-1 | ASSQALAGRASYEQY
TRBV7-9 | ASSLVGEYGYT
TRBV5-1 | ASSYDREGTQF
TRBV9 | ASSVTPRERLFNEQF
TRBV28 | ASTITGGGNYGYT
TRBV6-4 | ASSVSTSGRSEQF
TRBV12-3/TRBV12-4 | ASSWREADTEAF
TRBV2 | ASSGDSELNTEAF
TRBV6-1 | ASTPRAEVVYEQY